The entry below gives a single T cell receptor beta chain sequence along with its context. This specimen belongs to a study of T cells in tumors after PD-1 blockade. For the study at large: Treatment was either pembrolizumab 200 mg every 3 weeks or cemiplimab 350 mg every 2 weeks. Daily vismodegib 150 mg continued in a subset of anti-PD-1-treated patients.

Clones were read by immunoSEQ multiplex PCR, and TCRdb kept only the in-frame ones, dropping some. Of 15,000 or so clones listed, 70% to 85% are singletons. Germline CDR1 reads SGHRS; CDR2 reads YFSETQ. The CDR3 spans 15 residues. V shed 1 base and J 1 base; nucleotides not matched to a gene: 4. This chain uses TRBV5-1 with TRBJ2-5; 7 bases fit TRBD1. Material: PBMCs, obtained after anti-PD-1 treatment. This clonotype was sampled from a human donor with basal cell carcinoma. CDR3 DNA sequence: TGCGCCAGCAGCTTGTCAGGGGGAACCCAAGAGACCCAGTACTTC. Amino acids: CASSLSGGTQETQYF.